The 21 T cell receptor beta chains given below trace back to one sample, sequenced in a study of shared clonotypes between healthy human individuals. Profiled with immunoSEQ multiplex PCR; TCRdb holds only in-frame clones, not every one. The table shows roughly 2.4 million clones, with more than 90% occurring only once. The sequenced material came from naive CD4+ T cells sorted from blood. Subset specified: CD45RA+ positively selected. Source of these receptors: a man younger than 30 in good health.

V gene TRBV5-1 combines with J gene TRBJ2-5; tentatively, D is TRBD2 (6 bases). The CDR3 consists of 16 residues. Trimming removed 0 bases at V and 1 base at J, with 13 bases between. In germline, CDR1 is SGHRS, CDR2 YFSETQ. The CDR3 region is CASSLGAGNIQETQYF. The CDR3 DNA reads as TGCGCCAGCAGCTTGGGGGCGGGAAACATCCAAGAGACCCAGTACTTC.

The chain combines TRBV6-1 with TRBJ1-5, with 7 bases aligning to TRBD1. Germline CDR1 MNHNS, CDR2 SASEGT. The CDR3 runs to 14 residues. Trimming removed 7 bases from V and 6 bases from J; junction bases left unmatched: 9. CDR3 in amino acids: CASITTGVPQPQHF. The CDR3 DNA follows: TGTGCCAGCATTACCACAGGGGTCCCTCAGCCCCAGCATTTT.

On this clone: The same CDR3 can be traced to other DNA sequences in this sample. The genes are TRBV18 and TRBJ2-5, with unresolved D. The germline V gene encodes CDR1 KGHSH and CDR2 LQKENI. CDR3 length: 13 amino acids. V dropped 4 bases and J dropped 1 base, with 7 bases sitting between them. The CDR3 protein is CASSLGPQETQYF. CDR3 DNA: TGTGCCAGCTCACTAGGGCCCCAAGAGACCCAGTACTTC.

This chain uses TRBV7-2 with TRBJ1-5; possible D gene TRBD1, 5 bases. V gave up 5 bases and J gave up 0 bases, with 8 bases separating them. The CDR3 length is 14 residues. From germline, CDR1 is SGHTA and CDR2 FQGNSA. The CDR3, as DNA: TGTGCCAGCAGCCGAGGGGCTAGCAATCAGCCCCAGCATTTT. This codes for CASSRGASNQPQHF.

V usage is TRBV28 and J usage is TRBJ2-7; D gene unclear. Germline V CDR1 and CDR2: MDHEN, SYDVKM. The CDR3 loop spans 13 amino acids. V lost 3 bases and J 1 base, leaving 7 bases between the germline ends. CDR3 bases: TGTGCCAGCAGTTTCCCCAATTCCTACGAGCAGTACTTC. Protein product: CASSFPNSYEQYF.

The V call is TRBV11-2, the J call TRBJ1-2; no reliable D call. Germline lookup yields CDR1 SGHAT and CDR2 FQNNGV. V was shortened by 3 bases and J by 8 bases, with 7 bases between the two germline ends. The CDR3 spans 11 residues. The CDR3 here is CASSLESGYTF. The CDR3 coding sequence is TGTGCCAGCAGCTTGGAGTCGGGCTACACCTTC.

In this sample, this clone turned up once. The chain employs TRBV4-1 and TRBJ2-7, with 7 bases identical to TRBD1. J lost 5 bases, V lost 4 bases, and 11 bases had no gene match. The CDR3 has 15 residues. Germline CDR1 MGHRA, CDR2 YSYEKL. CDR3 in DNA: TGCGCCAGCAGCCGGGGACAGCTCATCAAAGACGAGCAGTACTTC. This encodes CASSRGQLIKDEQYF.

This chain links TRBV7-6 with TRBJ2-3; possibly TRBD2 for D (6 bases). CDR1 and CDR2 (germline): SGHVS, FNYEAQ. The CDR3 loop spans 14 amino acids. V dropped 4 bases and J dropped 4 bases, with 12 bases sitting between them. The CDR3 here is CASSSRLGADTQYF. Written as DNA, the CDR3 is TGTGCCAGCAGCTCTAGACTAGGCGCAGATACGCAGTATTTT.

The gene calls are TRBV7-6 and TRBJ2-6, with TRBD1 as a possible D gene (5 bases). Trimming pared 5 bases from V and 0 bases from J, leaving 8 bases between. The germline CDR1 and CDR2 sequences are SGHVS and FNYEAQ. This CDR3 is built from 15 residues. The DNA of the CDR3 is TGTGCCAGCAGCAAAGGGGACTCTGGGGCCAACGTCCTGACTTTC. The encoded protein is CASSKGDSGANVLTF.

The chain employs TRBV4-1 and TRBJ1-2, with D perhaps matching TRBD1 (6 bases). CDR3 length: 14 amino acids. The germline CDR1 and CDR2 sequences are MGHRA and YSYEKL. V lost 4 bases and J 0 bases, leaving 9 bases between the germline ends. CDR3 bases: TGCGCCAGCAGCCGGCGACAGGCTAACTATGGCTACACCTTC. Protein product: CASSRRQANYGYTF.

Comments on this clone: This sample includes further DNA sequences coding for the same CDR3. The genes are TRBV5-1 and TRBJ2-7, with D hard to call. The CDR3 totals 13 residues. Germline V gives CDR1 SGHRS, CDR2 YFSETQ. Deletions cut 2 bases from V and 2 bases from J, with 8 bases between. As DNA, the CDR3 is TGCGCCAGCAGCTTAGACACTACCTACGAGCAGTACTTC. Amino acids: CASSLDTTYEQYF.

This clone was picked up one time. Other DNA sequences in this sample translate to the same CDR3. The V and J genes are TRBV11-3 and TRBJ1-1; D is unclear. Trimming stripped 1 base from V and 3 bases from J, with 3 bases between. Germline values: CDR1 SGHNT, CDR2 YENEEA. CDR3 size: 12 residues. The CDR3 bases are TGTGCCAGCAGCTTAGGTGACACTGAAGCTTTCTTT. This translates into CASSLGDTEAFF.

The V gene is TRBV30, the J gene TRBJ1-1; 8 nucleotides match TRBD1. V lost 3 bases and J lost 4; bases outside the gene matches: 7. The CDR3 extends over 14 amino acids. CDR1 is GTSNPN and CDR2 is SVGIG in the germline V gene (reference sequence). The CDR3 loop reads CAWRGGQVGTEAFF. In DNA form, the CDR3 reads TGTGCCTGGAGGGGGGGACAGGTGGGCACTGAAGCTTTCTTT.

This clone occurred once. Compared with germline, one end of the junction differs, possibly owing to a read error. The chain is built from TRBV5-5 and TRBJ2-7; 9 bases match TRBD1. The CDR3 sequence is 15 residues long. Germline V CDR1 and CDR2: SGHKS, YYEKEE (reference sequence). CDR3: CASSLTGGSVYEQCF. CDR3 coding DNA: TGTGCCAGCAGCTTGACAGGGGGCAGCGTTTACGAGCAGTGCTTC.

The chain combines TRBV15 with TRBJ1-4, with 8 bases that match TRBD1. V was clipped by 3 bases and J by 14 bases; unmatched bases: 5. The germline V gene has CDR1 LNHNV and CDR2 YYDKDF (reference sequence). The length of the CDR3 is 12 residues. The CDR3: CATSSGTGRLFF. The CDR3 nucleotides read TGTGCCACCAGCAGTGGGACAGGTCGGCTGTTTTTT. The entire variable domain, with the rest obtained from reference TRBV15 and TRBJ1-4, is as follows: DAMVIQNPRYQVTQFGKPVTLSCSQTLNHNVMYWYQQKSSQAPKLLFHYYDKDFNNEADTPDNFQSRRPNTSFCFLDIRSPGLGDTAMYLCATSSGTGRLFFGSGTQLSVL.

The chain recombines TRBV10-3 with TRBJ2-2; the match to TRBD2 covers 10 bases. From germline, CDR1 is ENHRY and CDR2 SYGVKD. CDR3 size: 17 residues. The ends lost 6 bases at V and 1 base at J; junction bases unmatched: 8. This CDR3 is CAIREFSGGENTGELFF. CDR3 sequence (DNA): TGTGCCATCAGGGAATTCAGCGGGGGGGAGAACACCGGGGAGCTGTTTTTT.

The rearrangement links TRBV2 to TRBJ1-5, with a tentative D call TRBD1 (5 bases). Trimming removed 5 bases from V and 4 bases from J, with 9 bases in between. The CDR3 loop spans 13 amino acids. Per the germline V gene, CDR1 is SNHLY and CDR2 is FYNNEI. The CDR3 DNA follows: TGTGCCAGCAGTCCCCGACAGAATCAGCCCCAGCATTTT. Its translation is CASSPRQNQPQHF.

The chain uses TRBV30 and TRBJ2-3; 10 bases map to TRBD2. CDR3 length: 15 residues. V gave up 3 bases and J gave up 5 bases; unmatched junction bases: 8. CDR1 is GTSNPN, CDR2 SVGIG, per germline (reference sequence). The chain's CDR3 is CAWSAKAGGIDTQYF. The CDR3 bases are TGTGCCTGGAGCGCAAAAGCGGGAGGGATAGATACGCAGTATTTT.

The chain recombines TRBV18 with TRBJ2-5; D is ambiguous. Deletions cut 1 base from V and 4 bases from J, with 10 bases between. Germline CDR1 reads KGHSH; CDR2 reads LQKENI. The CDR3 loop spans 14 amino acids. CDR3 amino acids: CASSPLYSRETQYF. CDR3 nucleotide sequence: TGTGCCAGCTCACCACTGTATAGCAGAGAGACCCAGTACTTC.

This sequence joins TRBV6-5 and TRBJ1-2, with 8 bases that match TRBD1. CDR3 size: 11 residues. V gave up 10 bases and J gave up 6 bases; unmatched junction bases: 4. The germline gives CDR1 MNHEY, CDR2 SVGAGI. CDR3 protein: CATSGGHGYTF. DNA for the CDR3: TGTGCCACATCAGGGGGCCATGGCTACACCTTC.

The chain joins TRBV18 to TRBJ1-2, with D tentatively TRBD1 (5 bases). CDR3 length equals 18 residues. With 0 bases removed from V and 5 bases from J, the gap between germline ends came to 22 bases. Germline values: CDR1 KGHSH, CDR2 LQKENI. CDR3 DNA sequence: TGTGCCAGCTCACCACCGAAAGATTTTATAGGGGATAAATATGGCTACACCTTC. This codes for CASSPPKDFIGDKYGYTF.